Listed below are T cell receptor beta chains from one sample, sequenced in a study of breast tumors, draining lymph nodes, adjacent tissues. TCRdb re-analysed the multiplex PCR reads in MiXCR, keeping a single row per CDR3 protein. The table records approximately 47,000 distinct CDR3 sequences, 20% to 25% of them present only once. Sequences were obtained from breast tumor tissue. The receptors derive from a female donor with breast cancer. Some clones in this sample may be carry-over from other donors' samples. CDR3s include the opening cysteine and the closing phenylalanine or tryptophan. Fields, in order: D gene, V gene, J gene, clone size, CDR3 DNA, CDR3 protein. D genes are given only for firm matches. Size is omitted from some rows. Given values are once, few, many or a class for expanded clones.

>NA|TRBV2|TRBJ2-2|many
TGTGCCAGCAGTGAAAGGGGAGACGGGGAGCTGTTTTTT
CASSERGDGELFF
>NA|TRBV28|TRBJ1-2|NA
TGTGCCAGCAGGCGACAGAGCTATGGCTACACCTTC
CASRRQSYGYTF
>NA|TRBV2|TRBJ1-3|many
TGTGCCAGCAGCCCCACTCCAGACAGGCTGTATGGAAACACCATATATTTT
CASSPTPDRLYGNTIYF
>NA|TRBV12-3/TRBV12-4|TRBJ1-5|many
TGTGCCAGCAGGCGCACCGGACAGCCCCAGCATTTT
CASRRTGQPQHF
>TRBD1|TRBV7-3|TRBJ2-1|NA
TGTGCCAGCAGCCCGGACAGGAGAATAGGCTCCTACAATGAGCGGTTCTTC
CASSPDRRIGSYNERFF
>NA|TRBV12-5|TRBJ1-4|many
TGTGCTAGTGGTTTGGCCGTGGACGGACGGGGCCCCAGAAATGAAAAACTGTTTTTT
CASGLAVDGRGPRNEKLFF
>NA|TRBV20-1|TRBJ1-2|many
TGCAGTGCTAGAGCCCGGGACTCTTATGGCTACACCTTC
CSARARDSYGYTF
>NA|TRBV2|TRBJ1-1|NA
TGTGCCAGCAGTGAAGCTATAGCCATGAACACTGAAGCTTTCTTT
CASSEAIAMNTEAFF
>TRBD2|TRBV20-1|TRBJ2-5|NA
TGCAGCGCCTTATCAATATGGGGGGGGGTCGACCAAGAGACCCAGTACTTC
CSALSIWGGVDQETQYF
>NA|TRBV5-6|TRBJ2-5|NA
TGTGCCAGCAGCTGGGGGCCAGTTCAAGAGACCCAGTACTTC
CASSWGPVQETQYF
>TRBD1|TRBV20-1|TRBJ2-5|NA
TGCAGTGCTTTCCCGACAGGGGGAATCCAAGAGACCCAGTACTTC
CSAFPTGGIQETQYF
>TRBD1|TRBV4-1|TRBJ1-2|many
TGCGCCAGCAGCCAAGATTCGGGACAGGGGGTCTATGGCTACACCTTC
CASSQDSGQGVYGYTF
>NA|TRBV4-1|TRBJ2-7|many
TGCGCCAGCAGCACACGACAGGAAAACTACGAGCAGTACTTC
CASSTRQENYEQYF
>NA|TRBV19|TRBJ1-5|many
TGTGCCAGTAGTACTCGGGGCAATCAGCCCCAGCATTTT
CASSTRGNQPQHF
>NA|TRBV30|TRBJ1-2|many
TGTGCCGCCCCAGTTTGGGGGTCTGGGGGCTACACCTTC
CAAPVWGSGGYTF
>NA|TRBV3-1|TRBJ2-7|many
TGTGCCAGCAGCCATAAGGCCCCCTACGAGCAGTACTTC
CASSHKAPYEQYF
>NA|TRBV27|TRBJ1-2|NA
TGTGCCAGCAGTTTTAAGGGGATGGGGGAGTCGGGCTACACCTTC
CASSFKGMGESGYTF
>NA|TRBV6-6|TRBJ1-5|NA
TGTGCCAGCAGCCGGGTGGTGAGTCAGCCCCAGCATTTT
CASSRVVSQPQHF
>NA|TRBV9|TRBJ1-2|many
TGTGCCAGCAGCCCCCGAGGGACTATTTTCTGGTATGGCTACACCTTC
CASSPRGTIFWYGYTF
>TRBD1|TRBV19|TRBJ2-2|many
TGTGCCAGTAGTACCACAGACAGGGGGTTGGCCGGGGAGCTGTTTTTT
CASSTTDRGLAGELFF
>NA|TRBV5-4|TRBJ2-7|many
TGTGCCACCCAGCTTAGCCACGAGCAGTACTTC
CATQLSHEQYF
>NA|TRBV5-8|TRBJ2-7|many
TGTGCCAGCAGCTTCCCCAACCGGGACATCTACCTCTCCTACGAGCAGTACTTC
CASSFPNRDIYLSYEQYF
>NA|TRBV2|TRBJ2-7|many
TGTGCCAGCAGTGGAATGACGGGAGTCCGGGACTACGAGCAGTACTTC
CASSGMTGVRDYEQYF
>NA|TRBV20-1|TRBJ1-5|many
TGCGCCGGCGGGGTGGGGAATCAGCCCCAGCATTTT
CAGGVGNQPQHF
>NA|TRBV5-1|TRBJ1-1|NA
TGCGCCAGCAGCTTGGGGGGGCACCTTGAAGCTTTCTTT
CASSLGGHLEAFF
>TRBD1|TRBV3-1|TRBJ1-2|many
TGTGCCAGCAGCCCAGGACAGGGCTTCGACTATGGCTACACCTTC
CASSPGQGFDYGYTF
>NA|TRBV2|TRBJ2-5|many
TGTGCCAGCAGGATACAGGGAGAGACCCAGTACTTC
CASRIQGETQYF
>TRBD2|TRBV6-4|TRBJ2-3|medium-sized
TGTGCCAGACCTAATGGGACTAGCGTCCTGGGCACAGATACGCAGTATTTT
CARPNGTSVLGTDTQYF
>NA|TRBV27|TRBJ1-2|many
TGTGCCAGCAGTTCAAACTCAGGAGGCGGCTACACCTTC
CASSSNSGGGYTF
>TRBD1|TRBV29-1|TRBJ2-1|many
TGCAGCGCCCTCGGACAGGCCTACAATGAGCAGTTCTTC
CSALGQAYNEQFF
>TRBD1|TRBV15|TRBJ2-3|many
TGTGCCACCAGCAGAGGGACAGGGGGCCCAGATACGCAGTATTTT
CATSRGTGGPDTQYF
>NA|TRBV18|TRBJ2-7|many
TGTGCCAGCTCACCACCGAACGGGGTTTACGAGCAGTACTTC
CASSPPNGVYEQYF
>TRBD2|TRBV5-4|TRBJ2-1|few
TGTGCCAGCAGCCCCGGGACTAGCGGCAACAATGAGCAGTTCTTC
CASSPGTSGNNEQFF
>NA|TRBV11-2|TRBJ1-4|many
TGTGCCAGCAGCTCGGCGGGGGCGTTGGGGGAAAAACTGTTTTTT
CASSSAGALGEKLFF
>NA|TRBV6-1|TRBJ2-2|NA
TGTGCCAGCAGTCCCTCCCCTAGGACCGGGGAGCTGTTTTTT
CASSPSPRTGELFF
>NA|TRBV11-1|TRBJ2-1|few
TGTGCCAGCAGCTTAGGTACTCAGTGGGATGAGCAGTTCTTC
CASSLGTQWDEQFF
>NA|TRBV5-4|TRBJ2-5|few
TGTGCCAGCAGCTTGGATATTAAGTCCCAGTACTTC
CASSLDIKSQYF
>NA|TRBV28|TRBJ1-6|few
TGTGCCAGCAGTTTTACCTTGGCAGGGTACTATAATTCACCCCTCCACTTT
CASSFTLAGYYNSPLHF
>NA|TRBV7-9|TRBJ1-2|many
TGTGCCAGCAGCTTGGGATTAACGGGGGCTGGCTACACCTTC
CASSLGLTGAGYTF
>NA|TRBV5-5|TRBJ1-1|few
TGTGCCAGCAGCACGAACCCGGGGCCATTTATGTCAGGCTTT
CASSTNPGPFMSGF
>NA|TRBV11-3|TRBJ2-1|few
TGTGCCAGCAGCTTAGGGAGGGGAGACTACAATGAGCAGTTCTTC
CASSLGRGDYNEQFF
>NA|TRBV28|TRBJ1-5|NA
TGTGCCAGCCAACACTGGGGAGGGGCCGGCAATCAGCCCCAGCATTTT
CASQHWGGAGNQPQHF
>NA|TRBV5-1|TRBJ2-2|many
TGCGCCAGCAGCTTGTTAACAGGGAACACCGGGGAGCTGTTTTTT
CASSLLTGNTGELFF
>NA|TRBV12-5|TRBJ2-2|few
TGTGCTAGTGGTTTGGGAACCGGGACGGCAACGAACACCGGGGAGCTGTTTTTT
CASGLGTGTATNTGELFF